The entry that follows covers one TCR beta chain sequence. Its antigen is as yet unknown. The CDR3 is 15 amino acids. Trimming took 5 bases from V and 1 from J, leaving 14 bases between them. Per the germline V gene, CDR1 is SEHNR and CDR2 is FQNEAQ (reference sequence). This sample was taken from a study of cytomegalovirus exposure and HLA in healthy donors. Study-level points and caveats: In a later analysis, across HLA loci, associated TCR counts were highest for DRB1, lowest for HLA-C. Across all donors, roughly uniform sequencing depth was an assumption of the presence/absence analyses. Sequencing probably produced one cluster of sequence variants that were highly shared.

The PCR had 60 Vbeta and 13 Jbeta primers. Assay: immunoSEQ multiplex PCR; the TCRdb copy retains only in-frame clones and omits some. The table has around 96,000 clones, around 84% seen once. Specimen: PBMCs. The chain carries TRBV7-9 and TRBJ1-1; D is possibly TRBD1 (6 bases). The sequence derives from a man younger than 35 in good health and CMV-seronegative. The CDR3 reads CASSRTGGPNTEAFF. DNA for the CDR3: TGTGCCAGCAGCCGGACCGGGGGGCCGAACACTGAAGCTTTCTTT.